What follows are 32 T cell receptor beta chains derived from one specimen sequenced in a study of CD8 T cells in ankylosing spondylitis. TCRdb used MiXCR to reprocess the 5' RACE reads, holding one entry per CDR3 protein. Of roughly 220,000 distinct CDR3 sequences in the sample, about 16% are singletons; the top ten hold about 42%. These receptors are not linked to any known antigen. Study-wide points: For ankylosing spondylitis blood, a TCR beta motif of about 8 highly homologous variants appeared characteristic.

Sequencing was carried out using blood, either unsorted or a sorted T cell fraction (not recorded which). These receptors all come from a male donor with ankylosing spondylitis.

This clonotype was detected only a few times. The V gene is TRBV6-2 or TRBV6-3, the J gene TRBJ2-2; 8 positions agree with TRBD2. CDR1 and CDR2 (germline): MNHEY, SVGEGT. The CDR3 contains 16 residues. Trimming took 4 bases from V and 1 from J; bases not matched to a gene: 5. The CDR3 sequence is CASSSSGTRNTGELFF. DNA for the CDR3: TGTGCCAGCAGTTCCTCCGGGACTAGGAACACCGGGGAGCTGTTTTTT.

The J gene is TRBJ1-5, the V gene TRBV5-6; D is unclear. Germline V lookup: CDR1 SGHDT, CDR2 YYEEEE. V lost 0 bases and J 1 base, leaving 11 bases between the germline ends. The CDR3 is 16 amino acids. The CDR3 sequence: CASSLESHLSNQPQHF. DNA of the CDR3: TGTGCCAGCAGCTTGGAATCCCATCTAAGCAATCAGCCCCAGCATTTT. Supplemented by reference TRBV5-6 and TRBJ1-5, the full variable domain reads DAGVTQSPTHLIKTRGQQVTLRCSPKSGHDTVSWYQQALGQGPQFIFQYYEEEERQRGNFPDRFSGHQFPNYSSELNVNALLLGDSALYLCASSLESHLSNQPQHFGDGTRLSIL.

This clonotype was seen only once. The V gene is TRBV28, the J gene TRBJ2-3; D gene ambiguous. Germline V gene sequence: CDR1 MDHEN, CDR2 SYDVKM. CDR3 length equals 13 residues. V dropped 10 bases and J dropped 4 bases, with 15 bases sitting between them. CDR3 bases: TGTGCCAACTCCGGACGTGGCGCAGATACGCAGTATTTT. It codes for CANSGRGADTQYF.

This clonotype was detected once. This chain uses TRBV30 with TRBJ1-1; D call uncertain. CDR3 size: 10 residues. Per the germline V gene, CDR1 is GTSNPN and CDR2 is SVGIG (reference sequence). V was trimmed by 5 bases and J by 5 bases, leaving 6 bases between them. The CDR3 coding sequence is TGTGCCTGGGCAGTGACTGAAGCTTTCTTT. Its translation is CAWAVTEAFF.

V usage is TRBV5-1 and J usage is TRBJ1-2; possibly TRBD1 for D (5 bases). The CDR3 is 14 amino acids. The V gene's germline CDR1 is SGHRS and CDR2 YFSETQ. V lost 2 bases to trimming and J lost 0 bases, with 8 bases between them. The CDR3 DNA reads TGCGCCAGCAGCTTTGACAGATCTAACTATGGCTACACCTTC. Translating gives CASSFDRSNYGYTF.

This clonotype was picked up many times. This CDR3 is CASSIDSLYEQYF. The CDR3 DNA reads as TGTGCCAGCAGCATCGACAGTCTCTACGAGCAGTACTTC. The chain combines TRBV5-6 with TRBJ2-7; D might be TRBD1 (5 bases). Deletions cut 4 bases from V and 3 bases from J, with 11 bases between. The length of the CDR3 is 13 residues. Germline V gene data show CDR1 as SGHDT and CDR2 as YYEEEE.

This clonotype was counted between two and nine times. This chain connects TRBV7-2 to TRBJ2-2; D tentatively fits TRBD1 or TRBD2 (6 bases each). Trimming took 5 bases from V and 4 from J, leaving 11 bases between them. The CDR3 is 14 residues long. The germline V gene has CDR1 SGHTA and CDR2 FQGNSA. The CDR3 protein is CASSPGALTGELFF. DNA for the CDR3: TGTGCCAGCAGCCCGGGGGCTCTCACCGGGGAGCTGTTTTTT. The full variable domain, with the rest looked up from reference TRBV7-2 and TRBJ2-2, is GAGVSQSPSNKVTEKGKDVELRCDPISGHTALYWYRQSLGQGLEFLIYFQGNSAPDKSGLPSDRFSAERTGGSVSTLTIQRTQQEDSAVYLCASSPGALTGELFFGEGSRLTVL.

The CDR3 loop reads CASSSGGWETQYF. CDR3 in DNA: TGTGCCAGCAGTTCAGGGGGCTGGGAGACCCAGTACTTC. The chain couples TRBV27 to TRBJ2-5; 8 nucleotides agree with TRBD1. In germline, CDR1 is MNHEY, CDR2 SMNVEV (reference sequence). With 4 bases clipped from V and 5 bases from J, the junction kept 3 bases outside the gene matches. The CDR3 length is 13 residues.

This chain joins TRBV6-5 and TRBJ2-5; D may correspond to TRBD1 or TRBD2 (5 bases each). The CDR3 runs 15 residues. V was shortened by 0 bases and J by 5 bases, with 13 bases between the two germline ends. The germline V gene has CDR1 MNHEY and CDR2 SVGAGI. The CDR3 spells CASSYSSPWGETQYF. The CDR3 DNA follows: TGTGCCAGCAGTTACTCGTCCCCCTGGGGGGAGACCCAGTACTTC.

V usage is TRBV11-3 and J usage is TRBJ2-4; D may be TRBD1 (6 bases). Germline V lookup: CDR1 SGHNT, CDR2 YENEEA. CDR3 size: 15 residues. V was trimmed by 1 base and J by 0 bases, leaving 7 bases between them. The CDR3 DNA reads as TGTGCCAGCAGCTTAGTACAGGGAGCCAAAAACATTCAGTACTTC. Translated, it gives CASSLVQGAKNIQYF.

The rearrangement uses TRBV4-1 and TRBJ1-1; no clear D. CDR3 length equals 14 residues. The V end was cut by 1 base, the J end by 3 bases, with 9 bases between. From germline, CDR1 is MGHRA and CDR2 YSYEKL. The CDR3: CASSQVVGDTEAFF. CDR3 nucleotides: TGCGCCAGCAGCCAAGTAGTAGGAGACACTGAAGCTTTCTTT.

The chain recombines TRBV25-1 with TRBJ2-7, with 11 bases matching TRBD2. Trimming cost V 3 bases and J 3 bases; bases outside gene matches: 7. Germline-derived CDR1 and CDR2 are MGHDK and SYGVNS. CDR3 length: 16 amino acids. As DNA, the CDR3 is TGTGCCAGCAGTGATCCCACTAGCGGGAGTAGCTACGAGCAGTACTTC. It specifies CASSDPTSGSSYEQYF.

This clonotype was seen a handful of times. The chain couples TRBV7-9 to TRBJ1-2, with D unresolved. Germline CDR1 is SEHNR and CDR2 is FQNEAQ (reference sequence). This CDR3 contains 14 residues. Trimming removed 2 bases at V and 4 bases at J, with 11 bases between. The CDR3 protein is CASSLPGPSYGYTF. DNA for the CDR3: TGTGCCAGCAGCTTACCGGGTCCCAGCTATGGCTACACCTTC.

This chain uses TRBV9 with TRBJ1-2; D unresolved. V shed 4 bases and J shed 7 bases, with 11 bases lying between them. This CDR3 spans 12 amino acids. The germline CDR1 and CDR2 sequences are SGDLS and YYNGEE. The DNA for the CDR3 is TGTGCCAGCAGCCACCTTCCCGGTGGCTACACCTTC. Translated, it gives CASSHLPGGYTF.

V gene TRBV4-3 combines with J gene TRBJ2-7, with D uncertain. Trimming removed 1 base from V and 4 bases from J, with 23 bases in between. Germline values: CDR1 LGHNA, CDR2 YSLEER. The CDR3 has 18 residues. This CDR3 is CASSQVYGFPPESYEQYF. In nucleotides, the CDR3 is TGCGCCAGCAGCCAAGTTTACGGCTTCCCCCCGGAATCTTACGAGCAGTACTTC.

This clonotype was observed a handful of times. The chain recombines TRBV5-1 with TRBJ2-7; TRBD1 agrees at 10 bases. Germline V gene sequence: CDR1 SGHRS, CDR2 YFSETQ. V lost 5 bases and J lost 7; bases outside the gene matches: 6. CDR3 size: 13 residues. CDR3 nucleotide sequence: TGCGCCAGCAGTTGGACAGGGGGGCGTGAGCAGTACTTC. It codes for CASSWTGGREQYF. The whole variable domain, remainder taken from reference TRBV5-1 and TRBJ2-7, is KAGVTQTPRYLIKTRGQQVTLSCSPISGHRSVSWYQQTPGQGLQFLFEYFSETQRNKGNFPGRFSGRQFSNSRSEMNVSTLELGDSALYLCASSWTGGREQYFGPGTRLTVT.

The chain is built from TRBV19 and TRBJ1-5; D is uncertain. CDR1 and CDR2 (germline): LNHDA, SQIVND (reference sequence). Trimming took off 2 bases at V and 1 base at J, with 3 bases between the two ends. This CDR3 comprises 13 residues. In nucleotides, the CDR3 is TGTGCCAGTAGTATATCGAGCAATCAGCCCCAGCATTTT. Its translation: CASSISSNQPQHF. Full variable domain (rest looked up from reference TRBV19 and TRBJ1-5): DGGITQSPKYLFRKEGQNVTLSCEQNLNHDAMYWYRQDPGQGLRLIYYSQIVNDFQKGDIAEGYSVSREKKESFPLTVTSAQKNPTAFYLCASSISSNQPQHFGDGTRLSIL.

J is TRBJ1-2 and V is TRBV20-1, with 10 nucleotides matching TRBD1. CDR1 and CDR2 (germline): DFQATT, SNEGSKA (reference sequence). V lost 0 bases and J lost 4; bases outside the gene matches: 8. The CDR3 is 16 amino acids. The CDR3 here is CSARDMTGGEIYGYTF. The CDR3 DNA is TGCAGTGCTAGAGATATGACAGGGGGCGAAATCTATGGCTACACCTTC.

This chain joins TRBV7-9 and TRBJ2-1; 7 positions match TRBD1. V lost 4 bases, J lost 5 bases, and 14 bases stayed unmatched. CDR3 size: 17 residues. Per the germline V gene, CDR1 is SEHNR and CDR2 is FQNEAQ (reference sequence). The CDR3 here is CASSSLTGTATDNEQFF. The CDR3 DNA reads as TGTGCCAGCAGCTCCCTCACCGGGACAGCTACGGACAATGAGCAGTTCTTC.

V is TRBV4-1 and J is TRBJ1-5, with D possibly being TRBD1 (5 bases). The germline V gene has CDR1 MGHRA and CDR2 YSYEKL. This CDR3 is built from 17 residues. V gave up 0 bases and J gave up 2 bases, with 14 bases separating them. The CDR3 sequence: CASSQDGGEVGNQPQHF. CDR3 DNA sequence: TGCGCCAGCAGCCAAGATGGAGGGGAAGTGGGCAATCAGCCCCAGCATTTT.

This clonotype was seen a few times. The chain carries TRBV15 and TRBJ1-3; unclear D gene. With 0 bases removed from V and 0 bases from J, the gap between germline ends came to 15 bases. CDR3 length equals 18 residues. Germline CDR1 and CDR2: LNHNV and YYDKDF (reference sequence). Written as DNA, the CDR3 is TGTGCCACCAGCAGAGAATCGAGCCGTGGTAGCTCTGGAAACACCATATATTTT. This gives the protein CATSRESSRGSSGNTIYF.

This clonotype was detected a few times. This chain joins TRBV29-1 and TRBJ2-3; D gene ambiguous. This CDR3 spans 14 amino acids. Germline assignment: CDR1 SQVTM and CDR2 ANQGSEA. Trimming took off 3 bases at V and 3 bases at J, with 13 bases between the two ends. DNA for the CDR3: TGCAGCGTTGAGGGCGCCATGTGGACAGATACGCAGTATTTT. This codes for CSVEGAMWTDTQYF.

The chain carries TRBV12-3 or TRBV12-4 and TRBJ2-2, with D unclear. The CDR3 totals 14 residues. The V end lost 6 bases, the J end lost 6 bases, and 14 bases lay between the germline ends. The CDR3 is CASRSGYGPGELFF. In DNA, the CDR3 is TGTGCCAGCAGATCCGGATACGGACCCGGGGAGCTGTTTTTT.

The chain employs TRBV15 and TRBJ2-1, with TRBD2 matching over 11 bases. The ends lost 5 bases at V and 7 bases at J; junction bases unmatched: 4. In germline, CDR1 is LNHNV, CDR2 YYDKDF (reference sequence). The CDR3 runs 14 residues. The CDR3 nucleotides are TGTGCCACCAGCTTGACTAGCGGGGTGAATGAGCAGTTCTTC. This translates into CATSLTSGVNEQFF.

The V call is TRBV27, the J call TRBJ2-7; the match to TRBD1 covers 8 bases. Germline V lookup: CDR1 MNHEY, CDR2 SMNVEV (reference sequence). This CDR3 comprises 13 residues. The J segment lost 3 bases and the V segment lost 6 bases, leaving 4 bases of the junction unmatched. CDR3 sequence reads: CASSRGQVYEQYF. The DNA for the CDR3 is TGTGCCAGCAGCAGGGGACAGGTCTACGAGCAGTACTTC.

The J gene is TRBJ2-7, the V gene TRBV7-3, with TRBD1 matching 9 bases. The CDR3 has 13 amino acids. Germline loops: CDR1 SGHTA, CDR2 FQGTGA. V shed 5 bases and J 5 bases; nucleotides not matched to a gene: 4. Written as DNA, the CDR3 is TGTGCCAGCAGCAGTGGACAGGGGAACGAGCAGTACTTC. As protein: CASSSGQGNEQYF.

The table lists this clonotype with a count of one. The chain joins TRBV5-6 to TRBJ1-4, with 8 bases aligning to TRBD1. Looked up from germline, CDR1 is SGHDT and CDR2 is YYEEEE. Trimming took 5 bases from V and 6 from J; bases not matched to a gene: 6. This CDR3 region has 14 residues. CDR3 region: CASRLQGADEKLFF. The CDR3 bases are TGTGCCAGCAGACTTCAGGGGGCTGATGAAAAACTGTTTTTT.

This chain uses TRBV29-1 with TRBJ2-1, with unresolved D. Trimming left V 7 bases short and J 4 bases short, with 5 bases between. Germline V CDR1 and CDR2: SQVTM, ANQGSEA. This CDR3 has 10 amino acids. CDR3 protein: CSANYNEQFF. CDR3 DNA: TGCAGCGCCAATTACAATGAGCAGTTCTTC.

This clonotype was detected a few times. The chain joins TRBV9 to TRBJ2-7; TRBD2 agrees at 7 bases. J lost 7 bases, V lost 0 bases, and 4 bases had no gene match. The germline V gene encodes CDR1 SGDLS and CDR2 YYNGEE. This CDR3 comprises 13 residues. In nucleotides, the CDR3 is TGTGCCAGCAGCGTAGGGGAAGCGGGGGAGCAGTACTTC. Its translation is CASSVGEAGEQYF. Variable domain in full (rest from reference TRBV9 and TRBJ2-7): DSGVTQTPKHLITATGQRVTLRCSPRSGDLSVYWYQQSLDQGLQFLIQYYNGEERAKGNILERFSAQQFPDLHSELNLSSLELGDSALYFCASSVGEAGEQYFGPGTRLTVT.

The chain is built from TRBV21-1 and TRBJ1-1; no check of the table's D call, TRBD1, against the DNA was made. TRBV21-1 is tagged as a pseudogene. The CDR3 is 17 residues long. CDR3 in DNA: TGTGCCAGCAGCCCCCGGGACGGAAACGAGGTGGGCACTGAAGCTTTCTTT. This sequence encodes CASSPRDGNEVGTEAFF.

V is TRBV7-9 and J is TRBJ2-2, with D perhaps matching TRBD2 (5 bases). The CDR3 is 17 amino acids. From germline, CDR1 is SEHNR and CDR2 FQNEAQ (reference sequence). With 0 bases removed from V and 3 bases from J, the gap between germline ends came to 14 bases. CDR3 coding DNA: TGTGCCAGCAGCTTAGCGCATTCGGGGTCCGACACCGGGGAGCTGTTTTTT. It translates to CASSLAHSGSDTGELFF.

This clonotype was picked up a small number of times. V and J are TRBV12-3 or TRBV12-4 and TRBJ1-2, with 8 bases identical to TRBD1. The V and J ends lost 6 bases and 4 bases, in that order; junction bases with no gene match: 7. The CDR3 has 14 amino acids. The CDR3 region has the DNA TGTGCCAGCAGAACCGGGACAGGAGTCTATGGCTACACCTTC. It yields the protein CASRTGTGVYGYTF.